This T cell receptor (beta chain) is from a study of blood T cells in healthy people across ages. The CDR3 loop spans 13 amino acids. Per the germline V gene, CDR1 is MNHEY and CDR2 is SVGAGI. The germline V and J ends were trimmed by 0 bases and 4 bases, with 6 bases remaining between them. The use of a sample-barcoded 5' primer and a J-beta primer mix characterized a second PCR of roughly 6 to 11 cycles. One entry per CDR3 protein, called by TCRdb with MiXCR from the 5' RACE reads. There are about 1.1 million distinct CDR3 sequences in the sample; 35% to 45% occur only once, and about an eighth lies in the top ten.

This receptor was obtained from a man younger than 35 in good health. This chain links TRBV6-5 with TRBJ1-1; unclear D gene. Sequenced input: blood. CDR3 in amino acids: CASSYSTSTEAFF. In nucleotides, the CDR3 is TGTGCCAGCAGTTACTCGACCTCCACTGAAGCTTTCTTT.